Below, 25 T cell receptor beta chains from the same sample are listed, as sequenced in a study of glioma-infiltrating T cells. The iRepertoire nested amplicon-rescue multiplex PCR amplified TCR alpha and beta CDR3s from RNA. TCRdb analysed the multiplex PCR reads with MiXCR anew, one entry per CDR3 protein. The sample gives under 200,000 distinct CDR3 sequences, around 40% of which show up once; roughly 5.2% is in the top ten. Sample: glioma tissue, nonneoplastic brain tissue, or PBMCs (not recorded which). Receptors originate from a human donor with low-grade glioma or glioblastoma, undergoing nonglioma brain surgery, or in good health (not recorded which).

As concerns this clonotype: It may be a read error: a sequence one base away is much more abundant. The chain carries TRBV7-2 and TRBJ2-7, with D perhaps matching TRBD2 (5 bases). The V gene lost 1 base and the J gene lost 1 base, with 8 bases spanning the gap. CDR1 is SGHTA, CDR2 FQGNSA, per germline. This CDR3 has 14 amino acids. CDR3: CASSLVGKSYEQYF. CDR3 coding DNA: TGTGCCAGCAGCTTAGTCGGGAAATCCTACGAGCAGTACTTC.

The CDR3 sequence is CASSLREINEKLFF. In nucleotides, the CDR3 is TGTGCCAGCAGCTTAAGGGAGATTAATGAAAAACTGTTTTTT. The gene calls are TRBV7-3 and TRBJ1-4; the D is unclear. Germline assignment: CDR1 SGHTA and CDR2 FQGTGA. CDR3 length equals 14 residues. Trimming took off 1 base at V and 4 bases at J, with 7 bases between the two ends.

Comments on this clonotype: The conserved final phenylalanine or tryptophan is absent from the CDR3, which likely points to a read error. The rearrangement joins TRBV6-2 or TRBV6-3 to TRBJ2-5; D is tentatively TRBD1 or TRBD2 (5 bases each). Germline-derived CDR1 and CDR2 are MNHEY and SVGEGT. Deletions cut 6 bases from V and 5 bases from J, with 13 bases between. The CDR3 runs to 13 residues. The CDR3 nucleotides read TGTGCCAGCAGACTTAAGGGACGCGAGACCCAGTACTTA. It specifies CASRLKGRETQYL.

For this clonotype: This may arise from a read error, as a much more abundant clone is one base away. V usage is TRBV7-2 and J usage is TRBJ2-3; the match to TRBD1 covers 10 bases. Losses at the gene ends were 4 bases for V and 5 bases for J; bases not matched to a gene: 6. The CDR3 runs 15 residues. CDR1 and CDR2 (germline): SGHTA, FQGNSA. The CDR3 loop reads CASSSWTGGKDTQYF. The CDR3 coding sequence is TGTGCCAGCAGCTCTTGGACAGGGGGGAAAGATACGCAGTATTTT. Full variable domain (remainder filled in from reference TRBV7-2 and TRBJ2-3): GAGVSQSPSNKVTEKGKDVELRCDPISGHTALYWYRQSLGQGLEFLIYFQGNSAPDKSGLPSDRFSAERTGGSVSTLTIQRTQQEDSAVYLCASSSWTGGKDTQYFGPGTRLTVL.

As concerns this clonotype: With a much larger clone just one base away, this may be a read error. This chain links TRBV20-1 with TRBJ2-1; 7 nucleotides agree with TRBD2. CDR1 and CDR2 (germline): DFQATT, SNEGSKA (reference sequence). Trimming took 3 bases from V and 7 from J; bases not matched to a gene: 6. CDR3 size: 13 residues. The chain's CDR3 is CSASWTRKNEQFF. Written as DNA, the CDR3 is TGCAGTGCTAGCTGGACTAGGAAGAATGAGCAGTTCTTC.

This clonotype was seen only a few times. Possible read error: a much larger clone is one base away. This chain joins TRBV28 and TRBJ1-5, with 7 nucleotides matching TRBD1. The length of the CDR3 is 14 residues. Per the germline V gene, CDR1 is MDHEN and CDR2 is SYDVKM. The CDR3 region is CASRWGGGGQPKHF. CDR3 in DNA: TGTGCCAGCAGGTGGGGAGGGGGCGGCCAGCCCAAGCATTTT.

This clonotype was counted many times. This sequence joins TRBV28 and TRBJ2-1; either TRBD1 or TRBD2 may supply D (6 bases each). The length of the CDR3 is 16 residues. The ends were cut back, 5 bases at V and 0 bases at J, with 14 bases in the middle. Germline V CDR1 and CDR2: MDHEN, SYDVKM. The DNA of the CDR3 is TGTGCCAGCAGTCCGCCGGGGGCTAGCTCCTACAATGAGCAGTTCTTC. It translates to CASSPPGASSYNEQFF.

V is TRBV5-6 and J is TRBJ1-2; D is ambiguous. CDR1 and CDR2 from the germline V gene are SGHDT and YYEEEE. The CDR3 loop spans 15 amino acids. Trimming removed 4 bases at V and 2 bases at J, with 15 bases between. CDR3 loop: CASSLSSTPNYGYTF. In nucleotides, the CDR3 is TGTGCCAGCAGCCTATCGTCTACCCCGAACTATGGCTACACCTTC.

About this clonotype itself: One junction end does not reproduce the germline sequence, and a read error may be involved. V gene TRBV3-1 combines with J gene TRBJ2-5, with D tentatively TRBD1 (6 bases). The CDR3 covers 14 residues. The germline V gene encodes CDR1 LGHDT and CDR2 YNNKEL (reference sequence). The DNA for the CDR3 is TGTGCCAGCAGCCACCGGTACAGGGAAGAGACCGAGTACTTC. Its protein is CASSHRYREETEYF.

As for this clonotype: A read error may be the cause here, since a much bigger clone is one base away. V is TRBV15 and J is TRBJ2-2; a possible D gene is TRBD2 (6 bases). V lost 0 bases and J lost 7, with 12 bases in between. CDR3 length: 15 amino acids. From germline, CDR1 is LNHNV and CDR2 YYDKDF (reference sequence). CDR3: CATSRDMTSHGELFF. DNA of the CDR3: TGTGCCACCAGCAGAGATATGACTAGTCACGGGGAGCTGTTTTTT.

In its sample, this clonotype was seen a few times. The chain couples TRBV12-3 or TRBV12-4 to TRBJ1-2; unclear D gene. The CDR3 runs to 11 residues. V was shortened by 7 bases and J by 10 bases, with 13 bases between the two germline ends. The CDR3 loop is CASTAGSHYTF. CDR3 DNA: TGTGCCAGCACCGCGGGATCCCACTACACCTTC.

In this sample, this clonotype turned up many times. The chain carries TRBV7-8 and TRBJ2-5, with D possibly TRBD2 on 6 matching bases. V shed 4 bases and J shed 5 bases, with 11 bases lying between them. The CDR3 totals 13 residues. CDR1 SGHVS and CDR2 FQNEAQ come from the germline V gene. The CDR3 nucleotides are TGTGCCAGCAGCTCCGGTGGAGGGGAGACCCAGTACTTC. Translating gives CASSSGGGETQYF. The full variable domain, completed using reference TRBV7-8 and TRBJ2-5, is GAGVSQSPRYKVAKRGQDVALRCDPISGHVSLFWYQQALGQGPEFLTYFQNEAQLDKSGLPSDRFFAERPEGSVSTLKIQRTQQEDSAVYLCASSSGGGETQYFGPGTRLLVL.

In regard to this clonotype: This clone may be a read error of a much larger clone one base away. This chain uses TRBV15 with TRBJ2-6; D call uncertain. Germline V gene lookup returns CDR1 LNHNV and CDR2 YYDKDF (reference sequence). There are 15 residues in the CDR3. The CDR3 spells CATSRLNSWANVLTF. The CDR3 DNA is TGTGCCACCAGCAGGTTAAACTCTTGGGCCAACGTCCTGACTTTC.

DNA for the CDR3: TGTGCCAGCAGCTTACAGCAGACCCAGTACTTC. Its translation is CASSLQQTQYF. The chain couples TRBV7-9 to TRBJ2-5; unclear D gene. The CDR3 is 11 residues long. CDR1 is SEHNR and CDR2 is FQNEAQ in the germline V gene (reference sequence). V lost 2 bases, J lost 6 bases, and 4 bases lay in between.

This chain uses TRBV12-3 or TRBV12-4 with TRBJ2-7; possible D gene TRBD2, 5 bases. Trimming pared 2 bases from V and 1 base from J, leaving 6 bases between. The CDR3 is made up of 13 amino acids. Here the CDR3 DNA reads TGTGCCAGCAGTTTAACGGGGTCCTACGAGCAGTACTTC. Translation: CASSLTGSYEQYF.

This clonotype was seen many times. J is TRBJ1-1 and V is TRBV28; no definite D call. Germline V gene lookup returns CDR1 MDHEN and CDR2 SYDVKM. This CDR3 spans 12 amino acids. V lost 3 bases to trimming and J lost 1 base, with 3 bases between them. CDR3 residues: CASSFRNTEAFF. The CDR3 DNA reads as TGTGCCAGCAGTTTTAGGAACACTGAAGCTTTCTTT.

The chain links TRBV12-3 or TRBV12-4 to TRBJ2-5; D is unresolved. The V end lost 3 bases, the J end lost 5 bases, and 10 bases lay between the germline ends. The CDR3 spans 13 residues. This CDR3 is CASSFSLVETQYF. In DNA form, the CDR3 reads TGTGCCAGCAGTTTTTCTCTAGTTGAGACCCAGTACTTC.

V usage is TRBV28 and J usage is TRBJ1-2; 9 bases fit TRBD1. The CDR3 runs 18 residues. V lost 8 bases, J lost 2 bases, and 18 bases stayed unmatched. Per the germline V gene, CDR1 is MDHEN and CDR2 is SYDVKM. For the CDR3, the DNA is TGTGCCAGCTGGGGACAGGGTACTAATGCGCCGAGAAACTATGGCTACACCTTC. Translation: CASWGQGTNAPRNYGYTF.

In the case of this clonotype: A much larger clone lies one base from this, so it may be a read error. The chain has TRBV5-1 and TRBJ2-3; 10 bases are a match to TRBD1. The CDR3 spans 14 residues. CDR1 and CDR2 from the germline V gene are SGHRS and YFSETQ. CDR3 DNA: TGCGCCAGCAGGGACAGGGGGTTTCCAGATACGCAGTGTTTT. Its protein product is CASRDRGFPDTQCF.

CDR3 in amino acids: CARSQDGKLFF. CDR3 nucleotides: TGTGCCAGAAGCCAAGATGGGAAACTGTTTTTT. The rearrangement joins TRBV27 to TRBJ1-4, with D uncertain. The CDR3 sequence is 11 residues long. With 9 bases removed from V and 11 bases from J, the gap between germline ends came to 13 bases. Germline CDR1 is MNHEY and CDR2 is SMNVEV (reference sequence).

This clonotype occurred a few times. The chain recombines TRBV19 with TRBJ1-1; D not certain. Germline V gives CDR1 LNHDA, CDR2 SQIVND (reference sequence). This CDR3 region has 13 residues. The ends were cut back, 5 bases at V and 5 bases at J, with 12 bases in the middle. The DNA of the CDR3 is TGTGCCAGTAGTGCCTCAGAGGGTACTGAAGCTTTCTTT. Translated: CASSASEGTEAFF.

This clonotype appeared many times. V is TRBV6-1 and J is TRBJ2-1; TRBD2 agrees at 13 bases. The V gene's germline CDR1 is MNHNS and CDR2 SASEGT. The length of the CDR3 is 15 residues. J lost 10 bases, V lost 6 bases, and 9 bases had no gene match. CDR3 DNA sequence: TGTGCCAGCAGCCAGCGGACTAGCGGGAGCGGGGAGCAGTTCTTC. Amino acid sequence: CASSQRTSGSGEQFF.

This clonotype has at least ten counts. The chain recombines TRBV2 with TRBJ1-1, with D unclear. The V end lost 6 bases, the J end lost 10 bases, and 15 bases lay between the germline ends. The length of the CDR3 is 12 residues. From germline, CDR1 is SNHLY and CDR2 FYNNEI. CDR3 sequence (DNA): TGTGCCAGCAGCGCAACGTCTAAGGGAGCTTTCTTT. Protein sequence: CASSATSKGAFF.

In its sample, this clonotype was seen a few times. The rearrangement links TRBV5-4 to TRBJ2-5, with D tentatively TRBD1 (6 bases). Trimming removed 4 bases from V and 1 base from J, with 11 bases in between. The CDR3 is made up of 14 amino acids. Germline-derived CDR1 and CDR2 are SGHNT and YYREEE (reference sequence). In DNA form, the CDR3 reads TGTGCCAGCAGCCCGTGGACAGTCCAAGAGACCCAGTACTTC. Translating gives CASSPWTVQETQYF. Based on the CDR3 plus reference TRBV5-4 and TRBJ2-5, the full variable domain is ETGVTQSPTHLIKTRGQQVTLRCSSQSGHNTVSWYQQALGQGPQFIFQYYREEENGRGNFPPRFSGLQFPNYSSELNVNALELDDSALYLCASSPWTVQETQYFGPGTRLLVL.

This clonotype was observed a few times. The chain links TRBV5-1 to TRBJ1-4; D is undetermined. This CDR3 spans 16 amino acids. Trimming pared 3 bases from V and 7 bases from J, leaving 19 bases between. Germline V gene sequence: CDR1 SGHRS, CDR2 YFSETQ. The CDR3 DNA sequence: TGCGCCAGCAGCTGGAGCGACCCACCCAAGACTGAAAAACTGTTTTTT. Translating it yields CASSWSDPPKTEKLFF.